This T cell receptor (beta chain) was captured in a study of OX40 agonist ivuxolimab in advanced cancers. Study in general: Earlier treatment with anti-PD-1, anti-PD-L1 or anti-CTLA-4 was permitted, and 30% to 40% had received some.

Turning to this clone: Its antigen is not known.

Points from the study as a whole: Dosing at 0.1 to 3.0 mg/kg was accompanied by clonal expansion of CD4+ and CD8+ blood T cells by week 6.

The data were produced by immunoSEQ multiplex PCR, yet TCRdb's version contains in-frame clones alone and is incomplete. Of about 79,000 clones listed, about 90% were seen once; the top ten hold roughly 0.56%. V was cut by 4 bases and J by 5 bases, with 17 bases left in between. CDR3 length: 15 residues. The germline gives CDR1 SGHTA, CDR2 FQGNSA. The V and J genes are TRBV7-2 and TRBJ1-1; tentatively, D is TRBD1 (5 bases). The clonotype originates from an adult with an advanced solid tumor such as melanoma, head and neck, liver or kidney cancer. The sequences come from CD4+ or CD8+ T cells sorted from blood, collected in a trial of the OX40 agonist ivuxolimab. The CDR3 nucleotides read TGTGCCAGCAGCTCCATGAGCCGGGGGGGGACTGAAGCTTTCTTT. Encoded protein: CASSSMSRGGTEAFF.